Each of the 24 T cell receptor beta chains below was sequenced from the same sample in a study of T cell repertoires in cytomegalovirus infection. One entry per CDR3 protein results from TCRdb running MiXCR on the reads. The profile shows more than 350,000 distinct CDR3 sequences, approximately 32% of them singletons. The sequenced sample consisted of PBMCs. The receptors stem from a human donor in good health (CMV status not recorded). Some clones in this sample may be carry-over from other donors' samples.

The chain combines TRBV30 with TRBJ2-5; 9 bases line up with TRBD1. The CDR3 totals 15 residues. Germline V gene data show CDR1 as GTSNPN and CDR2 as SVGIG (reference sequence). V shed 0 bases, J shed 2 bases, and the junction held 4 bases outside the gene matches. As DNA, the CDR3 is TGTGCCTGGAGTGTACAGGGGGCTAAACAAGAGACCCAGTACTTC. It yields the protein CAWSVQGAKQETQYF.

The chain uses TRBV12-3 or TRBV12-4 and TRBJ2-1; the match to TRBD1 covers 9 bases. After removal of 5 bases from V and 5 bases from J, the junction contained 13 bases not matched to a gene. There are 17 residues in the CDR3. The CDR3, as DNA: TGTGCCAGCAGTCCCACCCTGGGACAGGGTCCCCACAATGAGCAGTTCTTC. This gives the protein CASSPTLGQGPHNEQFF.

As regards this clonotype: A junction boundary mismatches the germline segment, possibly from a read error. The genes are TRBV7-6 and TRBJ1-1; D is perhaps TRBD1 (6 bases). CDR3 length equals 15 residues. Looked up from germline, CDR1 is SGHVS and CDR2 is FNYEAQ. CDR3 coding DNA: TGTGACAGCAGCTTAGTTCGGGGGCAAAACACTGAAGCTTTCTTT. The encoded protein is CDSSLVRGQNTEAFF.

The chain links TRBV18 to TRBJ1-3; D call uncertain. Between the trimmed V and J ends, which lost 4 bases and 0 bases, there was a span of 10 bases. There are 15 residues in the CDR3. CDR1 and CDR2 from the germline V gene are KGHSH and LQKENI. The DNA of the CDR3 is TGTGCCAGCTCACTCCAGTTCAGCTCTGGAAACACCATATATTTT. Translation: CASSLQFSSGNTIYF. The full variable domain, rest sourced from reference TRBV18 and TRBJ1-3, is NAGVMQNPRHLVRRRGQEARLRCSPMKGHSHVYWYRQLPEEGLKFMVYLQKENIIDESGMPKERFSAEFPKEGPSILRIQQVVRGDSAAYFCASSLQFSSGNTIYFGEGSWLTVV.

The chain has TRBV2 and TRBJ1-6; weak D call: TRBD1 (6 bases). Between the trimmed V and J ends, which lost 5 bases and 5 bases, there was a span of 10 bases. The CDR3 has 14 amino acids. Per the germline V gene, CDR1 is SNHLY and CDR2 is FYNNEI. Here the CDR3 DNA reads TGTGCCAGCAGTACCAGGGGAGATAATTCACCCCTCCACTTT. Protein product: CASSTRGDNSPLHF.

About this clonotype itself: The CDR3 carries no conserved terminal phenylalanine or tryptophan, so it likely arises from a read error. The CDR3 protein is CASSPPSGGSDEQFL. In DNA form, the CDR3 reads TGTGCCAGCAGCCCCCCTAGCGGGGGGAGCGATGAGCAGTTCTTA. V gene TRBV7-6 combines with J gene TRBJ2-1, with TRBD2 identical over 11 bases. Germline V gene lookup returns CDR1 SGHVS and CDR2 FNYEAQ. J lost 8 bases, V lost 5 bases, and 8 bases had no gene match. CDR3 size: 15 residues.

The V and J genes are TRBV7-2 and TRBJ2-3, with 7 positions matching TRBD1. The germline V gene has CDR1 SGHTA and CDR2 FQGNSA. This CDR3 has 16 amino acids. Trimming removed 5 bases from V and 1 base from J; junction bases left unmatched: 9. The CDR3 loop is CASSEQGLRRTDTQYF. Here the CDR3 DNA reads TGTGCCAGCAGCGAACAGGGGCTGAGACGCACAGATACGCAGTATTTT.

This clonotype was detected many times. V gene TRBV7-2 combines with J gene TRBJ2-3, with 9 bases aligning to TRBD2. Looked up from germline, CDR1 is SGHTA and CDR2 is FQGNSA. The V segment lost 1 base and the J segment 4 bases; nucleotides outside the gene matches: 3. CDR3 length: 15 amino acids. CDR3 coding DNA: TGTGCCAGCAGCTTAGGCGGGGGGGTCCCAGATACGCAGTATTTT. Its protein product is CASSLGGGVPDTQYF.

The genes are TRBV6-8 and TRBJ2-7, with TRBD1 identical over 10 bases. CDR1 and CDR2 (germline): MNHGY, SAAAGT. This CDR3 has 16 amino acids. Germline trimming cut 2 bases from V and 3 bases from J; bases unmatched to any gene: 7. CDR3 nucleotide sequence: TGTGCCAGCAGTTACGGGCTGGGACAGGGGTTCTACGAGCAGTACTTC. This translates into CASSYGLGQGFYEQYF.

This clonotype was recorded at least ten times. The genes are TRBV7-2 and TRBJ2-5; D may be TRBD1 or TRBD2 (5 bases each). CDR1 SGHTA and CDR2 FQGNSA come from the germline V gene. CDR3 size: 15 residues. V lost 7 bases and J 2 bases, leaving 17 bases between the germline ends. This CDR3 reads CASIPRGASQETQYF. The CDR3 DNA reads TGTGCCAGCATCCCGAGGGGCGCAAGTCAAGAGACCCAGTACTTC.

This clonotype was picked up many times. V usage is TRBV12-3 or TRBV12-4 and J usage is TRBJ2-7; 8 positions match TRBD1. The junction had 15 bases not matched to a gene; V was cut back by 4 bases and J by 10 bases. The CDR3 loop spans 15 amino acids. The CDR3 is CASSSWTGSFGGQYF. The CDR3 region has the DNA TGTGCCAGCAGTTCTTGGACAGGGAGTTTTGGTGGACAGTACTTC.

Ten or more counts support this clonotype. The CDR3 bases are TGTGCCAGCAGCCAATCCTTGGGAACAGGGAACACTGAAGCTTTCTTT. Its protein product is CASSQSLGTGNTEAFF. V gene TRBV4-2 combines with J gene TRBJ1-1; TRBD1 might be the D (5 bases). V dropped 2 bases and J dropped 1 base, with 14 bases sitting between them. CDR1 and CDR2 from the germline V gene are LGHNA and YNFKEQ. This CDR3 is 16 amino acids long.

This clonotype came up a few times. The J gene is TRBJ2-1, the V gene TRBV10-1; D tentatively fits TRBD1 or TRBD2 (5 bases each). V lost 1 base, J lost 14 bases, and 15 bases lay in between. Germline CDR1 reads WNHNN; CDR2 reads SYGVQD (reference sequence). The CDR3 is 13 residues long. The CDR3 is CASSEFGTPTKFF. The DNA of the CDR3 is TGCGCCAGCAGTGAGTTCGGGACCCCCACGAAGTTCTTC.

The chain links TRBV7-3 to TRBJ2-3; D is uncertain. The CDR3 spans 13 residues. Germline-derived CDR1 and CDR2 are SGHTA and FQGTGA. V was cut by 2 bases and J by 6 bases, with 9 bases left in between. CDR3 region: CASSLAYLDTQYF. Written as DNA, the CDR3 is TGTGCCAGCAGCTTAGCCTATTTGGATACGCAGTATTTT.

Only a few counts were recorded for this clonotype. The CDR3 here is CASSLGVGVEQFF. The DNA for the CDR3 is TGTGCCAGCAGCTTAGGCGTGGGGGTAGAGCAGTTCTTC. This sequence joins TRBV7-8 and TRBJ2-1, with D perhaps being TRBD1 or TRBD2 (5 bases each). The CDR3 totals 13 residues. Trimming removed 1 base at V and 10 bases at J, with 11 bases between. In germline, CDR1 is SGHVS, CDR2 FQNEAQ.

In its sample, this clonotype was seen many times. CDR3 protein: CASSNGPTEETQYF. DNA for the CDR3: TGTGCCAGCAGCAACGGGCCCACCGAGGAGACCCAGTACTTC. The V and J genes are TRBV7-2 and TRBJ2-5; D is unclear. The V end was cut by 5 bases, the J end by 5 bases, with 15 bases between. Germline V gene data show CDR1 as SGHTA and CDR2 as FQGNSA. The CDR3 runs to 14 residues.

This clonotype appeared many times. The chain uses TRBV7-2 and TRBJ1-2, with D maybe TRBD1 (6 bases). V was shortened by 4 bases and J by 2 bases, with 17 bases between the two germline ends. Germline assignment: CDR1 SGHTA and CDR2 FQGNSA. The CDR3 is made up of 16 amino acids. The CDR3 spells CASSSSWVGTNYGYTF. For the CDR3, the DNA is TGTGCCAGCAGCTCCTCCTGGGTTGGGACAAACTATGGCTACACCTTC.

The chain combines TRBV2 with TRBJ1-3, with a possible D match to TRBD1 (5 bases). V was trimmed by 4 bases and J by 0 bases, leaving 13 bases between them. Germline V gene lookup returns CDR1 SNHLY and CDR2 FYNNEI. The CDR3 contains 16 residues. As DNA, the CDR3 is TGTGCCAGCAGTGCCCGGAGCAGGGTCTCTGGAAACACCATATATTTT. This encodes CASSARSRVSGNTIYF.

With respect to this clonotype: Since a much larger clone is just one base distant, this may be a read error. The V and J genes are TRBV7-2 and TRBJ1-1, with D maybe TRBD1 (5 bases). The V gene's germline CDR1 is SGHTA and CDR2 FQGNSA. CDR3 length equals 13 residues. The CDR3 DNA sequence: TGTGCCAGCAGCCTAGCCGGGGACCCTGAAGCTTTCTTT. Residues: CASSLAGDPEAFF.

In this sample, this clonotype turned up once. A much larger clone differs from this one at a single base, so this may be a read error. This chain links TRBV6-4 with TRBJ2-3; 9 bases align to TRBD2. This CDR3 is 16 amino acids long. Trimming took 0 bases from V and 2 from J; bases not matched to a gene: 3. CDR1 and CDR2 (germline): MRHNA, SNTAGT. CDR3 residues: CASSDSSGGITDTQYF. In DNA, the CDR3 is TGTGCCAGCAGTGACTCTAGCGGGGGTATCACAGATACGCAGTATTTT.

This chain connects TRBV5-5 to TRBJ2-7; tentative D call: TRBD2 (5 bases). Per the germline V gene, CDR1 is SGHKS and CDR2 is YYEKEE (reference sequence). The CDR3 has 15 residues. V was clipped by 4 bases and J by 2 bases, with 16 bases between them. CDR3 sequence: CASSIGPGNAYEQYF. CDR3 in DNA: TGTGCCAGCAGCATCGGACCGGGAAACGCCTACGAGCAGTACTTC. Using reference TRBV5-5 and TRBJ2-7 for the parts outside the CDR3, the full variable domain is DAGVTQSPTHLIKTRGQQVTLRCSPISGHKSVSWYQQVLGQGPQFIFQYYEKEERGRGNFPDRFSARQFPNYSSELNVNALLLGDSALYLCASSIGPGNAYEQYFGPGTRLTVT.

This clonotype has only a few counts. The genes are TRBV9 and TRBJ2-3; 11 positions match TRBD2. Losses at the gene ends were 4 bases for V and 4 bases for J; bases not matched to a gene: 5. The CDR3 consists of 15 residues. Per the germline V gene, CDR1 is SGDLS and CDR2 is YYNGEE. The CDR3 coding sequence is TGTGCCAGCAGCTCCCCTAGCGGGGGGTCAGATACGCAGTATTTT. This gives the protein CASSSPSGGSDTQYF.

The sample holds many counts of this clonotype. The CDR3 DNA sequence: TGTGCCAGCAGCCCGAGGGGAGATACGCAGTATTTT. As protein: CASSPRGDTQYF. The rearrangement uses TRBV7-2 and TRBJ2-3; D may match TRBD1 or TRBD2 (5 bases each). The ends were cut back, 5 bases at V and 5 bases at J, with 8 bases in the middle. Looked up from germline, CDR1 is SGHTA and CDR2 is FQGNSA. The CDR3 loop spans 12 amino acids. The variable domain in full, completed from reference TRBV7-2 and TRBJ2-3, reads GAGVSQSPSNKVTEKGKDVELRCDPISGHTALYWYRQSLGQGLEFLIYFQGNSAPDKSGLPSDRFSAERTGGSVSTLTIQRTQQEDSAVYLCASSPRGDTQYFGPGTRLTVL.

This clonotype has at least ten counts. This sequence joins TRBV7-8 and TRBJ2-1; 10 bases map to TRBD2. Germline-derived CDR1 and CDR2 are SGHVS and FQNEAQ. CDR3 length: 19 residues. V lost 1 base, J lost 0 bases, and 9 bases stayed unmatched. For the CDR3, the DNA is TGTGCCAGCAGCTTAGTATTTAGCGGGGGGCCCGCCTCCTACAATGAGCAGTTCTTC. Translation gives CASSLVFSGGPASYNEQFF. Full variable domain (remainder filled in from reference TRBV7-8 and TRBJ2-1): GAGVSQSPRYKVAKRGQDVALRCDPISGHVSLFWYQQALGQGPEFLTYFQNEAQLDKSGLPSDRFFAERPEGSVSTLKIQRTQQEDSAVYLCASSLVFSGGPASYNEQFFGPGTRLTVL.